What follows is one T cell receptor beta chain and its context. The antigen this receptor binds is unknown. No much larger clone is present one base from it, and per-base qualities are unavailable. This sample stems from a study of a mutant IDH1 vaccine in newly diagnosed glioma listed by TCRdb under 2021. For context, the study as a whole: The roughly 32 treated patients were about 60% male and around 40% female, with a mean age of around 40 years. Prior to enrollment, standard therapy consisting of radiotherapy alone, temozolomide alone, or radiochemotherapy with temozolomide had been administered to patients, with the combination being received by most patients. Peripheral blood was drawn at six visits: V03 (baseline), V05, V07, V10, V12 and V13. For exploratory analyses, about 25 treated patients had longitudinal TCRB deep sequencing done wherever samples were available.

Reading the label with the study, this specimen's time point is: baseline, week 1 (first vaccination visit). The treatment or condition label of this sample denotes: pre-vaccination baseline after standard-of-care therapy. Newly diagnosed WHO grade 3 or 4 IDH1-mutant astrocytomas showing loss of nuclear ATRX were present in the donors. The samples were drawn from NOA16, a multicentre, single-arm, open-label phase I trial in Germany that tested a mutant IDH1 peptide vaccine in humans for the first time. Blood drawn at visit V03 was used as the baseline sample for immunogenicity testing. The DNeasy Blood and Tissue Kit was used to extract genomic DNA from EDTA blood for TCRB sequencing. What the authors observed across the whole study: Across multiple MHC alleles, vaccine-induced immune responses were seen in approximately 93% of patients. Availability determined which PBMC samples were chosen for TCRB deep sequencing. The authors noted that analyses of patient blood samples could not be reproduced because of sample limitations. No apparent relationship was observed between pseudoprogression and alterations in the top peripheral T cell clonotypes detected by TCRB sequencing.

The CDR3, from cysteine to phenylalanine, totals 13 residues. Only CDR3 DNA remains: 39 bases, in frame from the first base. V is reduced by 0 bases and J by 8 bases, leaving a spacing of 10 bases between them. CDR1 MNHEY and CDR2 SVGAGI are derived from the germline V gene. The method was the immunoSEQ multiplex PCR assay. Rearranged TCR beta chain sequences were amplified using the hsTCRB Kit according to the manufacturer's protocol. An Illumina MiSeq was used to sequence the TCRB libraries. In the paper's pipeline: The kit vendor's proprietary platform handled demultiplexing, trimming and gene mapping. TCRdb holds this immuneACCESS table with in-frame rearrangements only. Some clones are missing; in checked studies, unresolved V genes explain under half, and the rest has no known cause. V, J and clone size are those of that table, while D and trimming were read from the DNA. Across this sample there are 55,000 to 70,000 clones, with roughly 85% seen only once. 2.9% of the sample is taken by the ten largest.

Sequenced here: PBMCs, sampled from a glioma patient treated with radiotherapy, temozolomide or both. The chain is encoded by TRBV6-5 joined to TRBJ1-1, and perhaps TRBD1 as D gene, on 5 matching bases. This sequence originates from a man aged 25-45 years with glioma. The nucleotide sequence is given as TGTGCCAGCAGTTACTCGAGGGGCTCGGAAGCTTTCTTT. Its protein is CASSYSRGSEAFF.